The 21 T cell receptor beta chains listed next were all sequenced from one sample in a study of CD8+CD57+ T cells in acquired aplastic anemia. TCR beta VDJ and CDR3 were profiled, and genomic DNA was the template. MiXCR, applied by TCRdb to the reads, yields one record per CDR3 protein. The sample records approximately 99,000 distinct CDR3 sequences, roughly 51% being singletons. Sequencing used sorted CD4+, CD8+, or CD8+CD57+ T cells (not recorded which) from PBMCs. The receptor set was obtained from a human donor in good health, serving as a control.

This clonotype was counted at least ten times. The rearrangement joins TRBV7-7 to TRBJ1-5; D is unclear. The CDR3 has 16 residues. V was cut by 2 bases and J by 1 base, with 12 bases left in between. Germline CDR1 SSHAT, CDR2 FNYEAQ (reference sequence). The CDR3 loop is CASSLTIGRSNQPQHF. The DNA for the CDR3 is TGTGCCAGCAGCTTAACAATCGGACGGAGCAATCAGCCCCAGCATTTT. The complete variable domain, with remaining parts taken from reference TRBV7-7 and TRBJ1-5, reads GAGVSQSPRYKVTKRGQDVTLRCDPISSHATLYWYQQALGQGPEFLTYFNYEAQPDKSGLPSDRFSAERPEGSISTLTIQRTEQRDSAMYRCASSLTIGRSNQPQHFGDGTRLSIL.

This clonotype was counted at least ten times. V is TRBV12-3 or TRBV12-4 and J is TRBJ2-1; 10 bases match TRBD2. CDR3 length: 15 amino acids. V was clipped by 6 bases and J by 4 bases; unmatched bases: 6. The CDR3 region is CASRVSGGTYNEQFF. The CDR3 region has the DNA TGTGCCAGCAGGGTTAGCGGGGGGACGTACAATGAGCAGTTCTTC.

The genes are TRBV7-2 and TRBJ2-7; D remains unclear. V was shortened by 2 bases and J by 6 bases, with 8 bases between the two germline ends. Germline V lookup: CDR1 SGHTA, CDR2 FQGNSA. This CDR3 is 12 amino acids long. The CDR3: CASSLQAREQYF. The CDR3 DNA is TGTGCCAGCAGCTTACAGGCTCGCGAGCAGTACTTC. Full variable domain (outside the CDR3, taken from reference TRBV7-2 and TRBJ2-7): GAGVSQSPSNKVTEKGKDVELRCDPISGHTALYWYRQSLGQGLEFLIYFQGNSAPDKSGLPSDRFSAERTGGSVSTLTIQRTQQEDSAVYLCASSLQAREQYFGPGTRLTVT.

This sequence joins TRBV6-1 and TRBJ2-3, with D hard to call. Germline CDR1 reads MNHNS; CDR2 reads SASEGT. The CDR3 is 12 amino acids. The V and J ends lost 6 bases and 3 bases respectively, with 7 bases between them. This chain's CDR3 is CASSPPTDTQYF. Here the CDR3 DNA reads TGTGCCAGCAGCCCCCCTACAGATACGCAGTATTTT.

The chain recombines TRBV15 with TRBJ2-5; D gene unclear. CDR3 size: 13 residues. The V gene's germline CDR1 is LNHNV and CDR2 YYDKDF (reference sequence). With 3 bases removed from V and 1 base from J, the gap between germline ends came to 6 bases. As DNA, the CDR3 is TGTGCCACCAGCAGGGCCCTCCAAGAGACCCAGTACTTC. This encodes CATSRALQETQYF. Full variable domain (missing parts from reference TRBV15 and TRBJ2-5): DAMVIQNPRYQVTQFGKPVTLSCSQTLNHNVMYWYQQKSSQAPKLLFHYYDKDFNNEADTPDNFQSRRPNTSFCFLDIRSPGLGDTAMYLCATSRALQETQYFGPGTRLLVL.

The V gene is TRBV24-1, the J gene TRBJ1-2; maybe TRBD1 (6 bases). Trimming took off 3 bases at V and 6 bases at J, with 16 bases between the two ends. The germline V gene has CDR1 KGHDR and CDR2 SFDVKD. The CDR3 loop spans 15 amino acids. CDR3 nucleotides: TGTGCCACCAGTGATGGATCCCCGGGACACGATGGCTACACCTTC. Its translation: CATSDGSPGHDGYTF.

This clonotype was detected many times. The V gene is TRBV9, the J gene TRBJ2-1, with D possibly matching TRBD1 (5 bases). Germline CDR1 is SGDLS and CDR2 is YYNGEE. The CDR3 sequence is 12 residues long. The ends were cut back, 4 bases at V and 10 bases at J, with 12 bases in the middle. Here the CDR3 reads CASSSRTPEQFF. DNA of the CDR3: TGTGCCAGCAGCTCCCGGACACCGGAGCAGTTCTTC.

In regard to this clonotype: At one end, the junction sequence differs from germline, possibly due to a read error. The rearrangement links TRBV5-4 to TRBJ1-1; D unclear. From germline, CDR1 is SGHNT and CDR2 YYREEE (reference sequence). This CDR3 region has 14 residues. The DNA of the CDR3 is TGTGCCAGCAGCCTGGAGAGAGAATACACTAAAGCTTTCTTT. This codes for CASSLEREYTKAFF.

The gene calls are TRBV15 and TRBJ2-5; possibly TRBD1 for D (6 bases). CDR1 LNHNV and CDR2 YYDKDF come from the germline V gene (reference sequence). V was trimmed by 0 bases and J by 9 bases, leaving 17 bases between them. This CDR3 contains 15 residues. CDR3 residues: CATSRERGTSGAQYF. CDR3 bases: TGTGCCACCAGCAGAGAGAGGGGGACCAGTGGTGCCCAGTACTTC.

This clonotype showed up just a few times. This clone may be a read error of a much larger clone one base away. The V call is TRBV2, the J call TRBJ1-1, with 8 nucleotides matching TRBD1. Germline V gene sequence: CDR1 SNHLY, CDR2 FYNNEI. The CDR3 totals 14 residues. The V and J ends lost 8 bases and 2 bases, in that order; junction bases with no gene match: 7. The CDR3 sequence is CASEDRAGNTEAFF. The DNA for the CDR3 is TGTGCCAGCGAGGACAGGGCGGGAAACACTGAAGCTTTCTTT.

This clonotype has ten or more counts. The rearrangement links TRBV5-4 to TRBJ2-1; D may be TRBD2 (6 bases). Per the germline V gene, CDR1 is SGHNT and CDR2 is YYREEE (reference sequence). This CDR3 region has 11 residues. Trimming cost V 4 bases and J 7 bases, with 6 bases left between them. The CDR3 DNA is TGTGCCAGCAGCGGGAGGAATGAGCAGTTCTTC. It codes for CASSGRNEQFF.

In this sample, this clonotype turned up a few times. This rearrangement joins TRBV2 to TRBJ1-6; 7 bases fit TRBD1. V shed 0 bases, J shed 16 bases, and the junction held 9 bases outside the gene matches. The germline V gene encodes CDR1 SNHLY and CDR2 FYNNEI. This CDR3 is built from 14 residues. The CDR3: CASSEAPGQLRLHF. The CDR3 DNA is TGTGCCAGCAGTGAAGCGCCGGGACAGCTAAGACTCCACTTT.

The genes are TRBV6-1 and TRBJ1-5, with TRBD1 identical over 8 bases. There are 16 residues in the CDR3. V lost 7 bases to trimming and J lost 0 bases; unmatched junction nucleotides: 8. The germline CDR1 and CDR2 sequences are MNHNS and SASEGT. The CDR3 DNA reads as TGTGCCAGCACGGACAGGGTAATAGGTAGCAATCAGCCCCAGCATTTT. This translates into CASTDRVIGSNQPQHF.

In the case of this clonotype: This is likely a read error, given that the CDR3 carries no conserved phenylalanine or tryptophan at its end. The V call is TRBV25-1, the J call TRBJ2-3; no reliable D call. The length of the CDR3 is 13 residues. Between the trimmed V and J ends, which lost 3 bases and 3 bases, there was a span of 7 bases. CDR1 MGHDK and CDR2 SYGVNS come from the germline V gene. The CDR3 nucleotides read TGTGCCAGCAGTGAGGTGGGGACAGATACGCAGTATTCT. It codes for CASSEVGTDTQYS.

In the case of this clonotype: This is likely a read error, given that the CDR3 carries no conserved phenylalanine or tryptophan at its end. The rearrangement uses TRBV25-1 and TRBJ2-3; TRBD2 matches 10 bases. Germline CDR1 and CDR2: MGHDK and SYGVNS. Trimming at V came to 6 bases and at J to 6 bases, leaving 6 bases not matched to a gene. This CDR3 has 14 amino acids. In nucleotides, the CDR3 is TGTGCCAGCAGCCAAGCTAGCGGGGGTGATACGCAGTATTCT. It encodes CASSQASGGDTQYS.

This chain connects TRBV25-1 to TRBJ2-7, with a weak D call TRBD2 (7 bases). Trimming took 0 bases from V and 5 from J, leaving 11 bases between them. CDR1 and CDR2 from the germline V gene are MGHDK and SYGVNS. The CDR3 length is 14 residues. The CDR3 reads CASSEYTGRDEQYF. Written as DNA, the CDR3 is TGTGCCAGCAGTGAATACACAGGGAGGGACGAGCAGTACTTC.

The V and J genes are TRBV20-1 and TRBJ2-7, with 9 bases fitting TRBD2. The J segment lost 3 bases and the V segment lost 6 bases, leaving 6 bases of the junction unmatched. Per the germline V gene, CDR1 is DFQATT and CDR2 is SNEGSKA (reference sequence). The CDR3 consists of 13 residues. CDR3: CSAPLAGFYEQYF. The DNA for the CDR3 is TGCAGTGCCCCCCTAGCGGGATTCTACGAGCAGTACTTC.

The chain is built from TRBV2 and TRBJ1-6; D may be TRBD1 (5 bases). The germline gives CDR1 SNHLY, CDR2 FYNNEI. V shed 7 bases and J shed 7 bases, with 14 bases lying between them. This CDR3 comprises 14 residues. CDR3 in DNA: TGTGCCAGCACCAGGGACTATCAGAATTCACCCCTCCACTTT. Amino acids: CASTRDYQNSPLHF.

The rearrangement uses TRBV20-1 and TRBJ1-5; 7 positions match TRBD1. J gave up 0 bases and V 6 bases, and 5 bases lay outside the gene matches. This CDR3 has 14 residues. Per germline, CDR1 DFQATT and CDR2 SNEGSKA (reference sequence). The chain's CDR3 is CSATTGSSNQPQHF. The CDR3 DNA follows: TGCAGTGCCACGACAGGGTCTAGCAATCAGCCCCAGCATTTT.

The CDR3 reads CASSPDRGPYTGELFF. The CDR3 bases are TGTGCCAGCAGCCCGGACAGGGGACCCTACACCGGGGAGCTGTTTTTT. The V gene is TRBV4-2, the J gene TRBJ2-2; 9 bases match TRBD1. The CDR3 consists of 16 residues. The germline gives CDR1 LGHNA, CDR2 YNFKEQ. V lost 4 bases, J lost 3 bases, and 6 bases stayed unmatched.

This clonotype was counted many times. This rearrangement joins TRBV7-2 to TRBJ2-3; 8 nucleotides line up with TRBD1. The length of the CDR3 is 15 residues. Trimming cost V 5 bases and J 2 bases; bases outside gene matches: 6. Germline CDR1 reads SGHTA; CDR2 reads FQGNSA. The CDR3 reads CASSPGQDYTDTQYF. The CDR3 nucleotides read TGTGCCAGCAGCCCGGGACAGGACTACACAGATACGCAGTATTTT.